The following is a T cell receptor beta chain sequence with its context. Its antigen remains unidentified. The PCR used 60 Vbeta and 13 Jbeta primers. Repertoires were generated with immunoSEQ multiplex PCR, while TCRdb's copy carries only in-frame clones and drops some. This table holds about 180,000 clones, over 75% found once. The data are from a study of cytomegalovirus exposure and HLA in healthy donors. Study-wide points: In a later analysis, TCR beta V- and J-gene trimming showed a link to a missense DCLRE1C variant.

CDR3 length equals 17 residues. Germline CDR1 reads SGHRS; CDR2 reads YFSETQ. The V gene end was trimmed by 3 bases and the J gene end by 9 bases; junction bases not matched to a gene: 16. This clonotype was obtained from a woman between 50 and 59 years old in good health and CMV-seropositive. The sequencing sample was made of PBMCs. This sequence joins TRBV5-1 and TRBJ2-1; 9 bases agree with TRBD2. The CDR3 DNA sequence: TGCGCCAGCAGCTGGGCGGGACATTCGGGACTAGCAACTGAGCAGTTCTTC. Translated: CASSWAGHSGLATEQFF. The variable domain in full, completed from reference TRBV5-1 and TRBJ2-1, reads KAGVTQTPRYLIKTRGQQVTLSCSPISGHRSVSWYQQTPGQGLQFLFEYFSETQRNKGNFPGRFSGRQFSNSRSEMNVSTLELGDSALYLCASSWAGHSGLATEQFFGPGTRLTVL.